Shown below are 5 T cell receptor beta chains from a single sample sequenced in a study of T cells in women clearing cervical HPV infection. Generated by immunoSEQ multiplex PCR, the TCRdb table keeps only in-frame clones and is missing some. The data include just under 35,000 clones; the top ten clones carry approximately 1.5%. Sequencing was carried out using blood buffy coat. The receptors derive from a woman between 18 and 70 years old with a cervical HPV16 infection that either progressed to CIN3+ or cleared (not recorded which).

Comment on this clone: Read sequence stops 3 residues before the CDR3 end, and the germline J gene provides the missing end. Other DNA sequences from this sample encode an identical CDR3 as well. This chain links TRBV11-2 with TRBJ2-2; the D call may be TRBD1 or TRBD2 (6 bases each). The germline gives CDR1 SGHAT, CDR2 FQNNGV. The CDR3 spans 15 residues. Trimming removed 2 bases at V and 4 bases at J, with 11 bases between. The CDR3 protein is CASSLSRGGTGELFF. The CDR3 bases that were read are TGTGCCAGCAGCTTATCCAGGGGAGGCACCGGGGAG. The entire variable domain, with the rest obtained from reference TRBV11-2 and TRBJ2-2, is as follows: EAGVAQSPRYKIIEKRQSVAFWCNPISGHATLYWYQQILGQGPKLLIQFQNNGVVDDSQLPKDRFSAERLKGVDSTLKIQPAKLEDSAVYLCASSLSRGGTGELFFGEGSRLTVL.

For this clone: The read is 3 residues too short to cover the CDR3 end, so that end is filled in from the germline J gene. This chain links TRBV10-3 with TRBJ2-5, with TRBD2 matching over 9 bases. Germline loops: CDR1 ENHRY, CDR2 SYGVKD. The V gene end was trimmed by 2 bases and the J gene end by 2 bases; junction bases not matched to a gene: 6. CDR3 length: 16 residues. The DNA read from the CDR3 is TGTGCCATCAGTGAGAGTAGCGGGGGCCCACAAGAGACC. Protein sequence: CAISESSGGPQET. The whole CDR3 reads CAISESSGGPQETQYF.

On this clone: The read falls 3 residues short of the CDR3 end, and the missing part is taken from the germline J gene. The V gene is TRBV29-1, the J gene TRBJ1-4, with a weak D call TRBD1 (5 bases). The CDR3 loop spans 14 amino acids. Germline CDR1 and CDR2: SQVTM and ANQGSEA. CDR3 DNA (partial): TGCAGCGTTCGCGAGGGGCAGCATAATTCACCA. Its translation: CSVREGQHNSP. The entire CDR3 protein reads CSVREGQHNSPLFF.

The CDR3 sequence: CASNKPGQVKSDTQYF. The covered CDR3 bases are TGTGCCAGCAACAAACCGGGACAGGTGAAATCAGATACG. The V and J genes are TRBV28 and TRBJ2-3, with 8 bases matching TRBD1. The sequence runs out 3 residues before the end of the CDR3; the remainder is reconstructed from the germline J gene. The CDR3 runs 16 residues. V gave up 7 bases and J gave up 4 bases; unmatched junction bases: 13. Germline CDR1 MDHEN, CDR2 SYDVKM. Complete variable domain (other parts from reference TRBV28 and TRBJ2-3): DVKVTQSSRYLVKRTGEKVFLECVQDMDHENMFWYRQDPGLGLRLIYFSYDVKMKEKGDIPEGYSVSREKKERFSLILESASTNQTSMYLCASNKPGQVKSDTQYFGPGTRLTVL.

About this clone: The read terminates 3 residues ahead of where the CDR3 ends, so the germline J gene completes it. The chain recombines TRBV6-2 or TRBV6-3 with TRBJ1-2; 7 bases map to TRBD1. Germline lookup yields CDR1 MNHEY and CDR2 SVGEGT. The CDR3 is made up of 14 amino acids. The CDR3 loop is CASSRQGSYNEYTF. The covered CDR3 bases are TGTGCCAGCAGTAGACAGGGCTCCTACAATGAA.